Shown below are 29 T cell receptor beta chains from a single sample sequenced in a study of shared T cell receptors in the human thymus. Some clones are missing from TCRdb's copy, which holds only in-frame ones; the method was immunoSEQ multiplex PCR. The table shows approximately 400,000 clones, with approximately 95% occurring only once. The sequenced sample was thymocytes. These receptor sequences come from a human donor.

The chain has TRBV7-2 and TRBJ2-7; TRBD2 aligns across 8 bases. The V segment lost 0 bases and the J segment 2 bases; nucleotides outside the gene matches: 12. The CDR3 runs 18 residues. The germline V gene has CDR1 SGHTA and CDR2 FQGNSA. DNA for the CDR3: TGTGCCAGCAGCTTAGCGCTTGGTAGCGGGAATTCCCCCTACGAGCAGTACTTC. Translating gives CASSLALGSGNSPYEQYF.

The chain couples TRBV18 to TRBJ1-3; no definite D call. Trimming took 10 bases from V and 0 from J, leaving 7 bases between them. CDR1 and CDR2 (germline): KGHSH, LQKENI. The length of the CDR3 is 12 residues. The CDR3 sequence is CATYSSGNTIYF. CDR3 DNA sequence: TGTGCCACCTACTCCTCTGGAAACACCATATATTTT.

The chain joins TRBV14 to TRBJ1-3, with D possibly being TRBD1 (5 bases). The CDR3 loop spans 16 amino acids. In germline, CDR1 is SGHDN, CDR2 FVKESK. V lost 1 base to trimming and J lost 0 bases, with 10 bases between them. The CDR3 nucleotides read TGTGCCAGCAGCCAAGGGGGCCGTTACTCTGGAAACACCATATATTTT. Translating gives CASSQGGRYSGNTIYF.

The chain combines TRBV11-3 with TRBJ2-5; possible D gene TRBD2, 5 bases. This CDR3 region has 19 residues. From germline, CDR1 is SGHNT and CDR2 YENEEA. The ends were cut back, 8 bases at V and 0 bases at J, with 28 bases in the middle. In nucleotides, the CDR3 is TGTGCCAGCCGGCGGTTTTGCAAGTGGGAGCGGAAGTACCAAGAGACCCAGTACTTC. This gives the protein CASRRFCKWERKYQETQYF.

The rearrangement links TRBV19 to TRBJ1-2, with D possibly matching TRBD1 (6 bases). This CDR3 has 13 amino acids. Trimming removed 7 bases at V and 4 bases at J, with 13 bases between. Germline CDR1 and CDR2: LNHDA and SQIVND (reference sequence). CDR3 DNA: TGTGCCAGTAAATCATCAGGGGTCTATGGCTACACCTTC. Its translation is CASKSSGVYGYTF.

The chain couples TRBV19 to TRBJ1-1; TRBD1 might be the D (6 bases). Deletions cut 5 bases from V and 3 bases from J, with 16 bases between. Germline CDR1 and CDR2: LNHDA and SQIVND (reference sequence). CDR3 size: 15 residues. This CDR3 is CASSHQTGQDTEAFF. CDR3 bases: TGTGCCAGTAGTCATCAGACAGGTCAGGACACTGAAGCTTTCTTT. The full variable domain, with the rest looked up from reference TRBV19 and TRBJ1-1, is DGGITQSPKYLFRKEGQNVTLSCEQNLNHDAMYWYRQDPGQGLRLIYYSQIVNDFQKGDIAEGYSVSREKKESFPLTVTSAQKNPTAFYLCASSHQTGQDTEAFFGQGTRLTVV.

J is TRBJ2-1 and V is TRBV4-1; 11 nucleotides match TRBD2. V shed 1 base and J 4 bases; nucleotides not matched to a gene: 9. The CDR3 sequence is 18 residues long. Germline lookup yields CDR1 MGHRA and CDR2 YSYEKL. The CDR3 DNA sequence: TGCGCCAGCAGCCAAGTAGCGGGAGGGCCCCCCCCTTACAATGAGCAGTTCTTC. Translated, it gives CASSQVAGGPPPYNEQFF.

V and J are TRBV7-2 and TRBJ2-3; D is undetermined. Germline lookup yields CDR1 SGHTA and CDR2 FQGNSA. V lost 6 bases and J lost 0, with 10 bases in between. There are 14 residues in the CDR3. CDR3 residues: CASSRRISTDTQYF. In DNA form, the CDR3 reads TGTGCCAGCAGTCGCAGGATTAGCACAGATACGCAGTATTTT.

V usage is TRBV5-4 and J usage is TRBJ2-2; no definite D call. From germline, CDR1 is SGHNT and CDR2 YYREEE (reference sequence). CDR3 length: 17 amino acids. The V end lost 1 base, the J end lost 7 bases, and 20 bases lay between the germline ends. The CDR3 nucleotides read TGTGCCAGCAGCTTGAACCCGGGTCTCAAACTGGGCGGGGAGCTGTTTTTT. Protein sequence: CASSLNPGLKLGGELFF.

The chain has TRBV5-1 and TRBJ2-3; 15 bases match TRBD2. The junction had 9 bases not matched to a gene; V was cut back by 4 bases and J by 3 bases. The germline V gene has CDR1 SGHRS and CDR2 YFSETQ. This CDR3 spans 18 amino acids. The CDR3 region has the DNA TGCGCCAGCAGCCCCGAAGGACTAGCGGGAGGGCAAACAGATACGCAGTATTTT. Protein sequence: CASSPEGLAGGQTDTQYF. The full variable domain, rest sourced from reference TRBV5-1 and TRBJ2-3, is KAGVTQTPRYLIKTRGQQVTLSCSPISGHRSVSWYQQTPGQGLQFLFEYFSETQRNKGNFPGRFSGRQFSNSRSEMNVSTLELGDSALYLCASSPEGLAGGQTDTQYFGPGTRLTVL.

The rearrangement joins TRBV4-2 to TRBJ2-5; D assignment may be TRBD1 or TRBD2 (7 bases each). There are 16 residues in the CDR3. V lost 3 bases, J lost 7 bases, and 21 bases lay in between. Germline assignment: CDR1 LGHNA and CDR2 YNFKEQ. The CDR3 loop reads CASSQPGGPQGGTQYF. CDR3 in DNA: TGTGCCAGCAGCCAGCCGGGGGGCCCGCAGGGGGGGACCCAGTACTTC.

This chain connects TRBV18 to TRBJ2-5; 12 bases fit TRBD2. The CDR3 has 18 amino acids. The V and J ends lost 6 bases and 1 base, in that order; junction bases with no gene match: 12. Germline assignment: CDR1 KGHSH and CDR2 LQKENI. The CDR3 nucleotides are TGTGCCAGCTCTTTCAGACTAGCGGGAGAGCTGTTCCAAGAGACCCAGTACTTC. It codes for CASSFRLAGELFQETQYF.

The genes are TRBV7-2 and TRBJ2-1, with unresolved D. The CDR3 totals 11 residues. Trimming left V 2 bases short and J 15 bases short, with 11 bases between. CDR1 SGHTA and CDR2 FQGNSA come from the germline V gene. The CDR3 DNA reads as TGTGCCAGCAGCTTACGTGAAGGGTGGTTCTTC. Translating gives CASSLREGWFF. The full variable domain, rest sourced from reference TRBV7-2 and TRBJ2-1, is GAGVSQSPSNKVTEKGKDVELRCDPISGHTALYWYRQSLGQGLEFLIYFQGNSAPDKSGLPSDRFSAERTGGSVSTLTIQRTQQEDSAVYLCASSLREGWFFGPGTRLTVL.

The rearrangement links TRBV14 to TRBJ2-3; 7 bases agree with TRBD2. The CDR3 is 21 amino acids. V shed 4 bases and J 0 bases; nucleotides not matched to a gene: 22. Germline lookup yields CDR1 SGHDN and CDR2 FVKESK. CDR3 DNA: TGTGCCAGCAGCCCGGGGGGAGGCGCGGGAGTGACGCTGACTAGCACAGATACGCAGTATTTT. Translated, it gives CASSPGGGAGVTLTSTDTQYF.

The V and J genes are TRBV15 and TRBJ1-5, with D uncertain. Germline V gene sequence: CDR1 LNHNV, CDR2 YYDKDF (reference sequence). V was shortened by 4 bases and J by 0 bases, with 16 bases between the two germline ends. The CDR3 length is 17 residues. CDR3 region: CATSNTLRDYSNQPQHF. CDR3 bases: TGTGCCACCAGCAACACACTAAGGGATTATAGCAATCAGCCCCAGCATTTT.

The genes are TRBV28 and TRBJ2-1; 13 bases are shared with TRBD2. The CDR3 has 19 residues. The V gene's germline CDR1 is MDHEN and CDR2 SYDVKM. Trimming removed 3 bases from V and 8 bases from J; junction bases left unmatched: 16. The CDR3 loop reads CASSFLSGGLAGNWDEQFF. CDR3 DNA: TGTGCCAGCAGTTTCTTATCGGGGGGACTAGCGGGGAATTGGGATGAGCAGTTCTTC.

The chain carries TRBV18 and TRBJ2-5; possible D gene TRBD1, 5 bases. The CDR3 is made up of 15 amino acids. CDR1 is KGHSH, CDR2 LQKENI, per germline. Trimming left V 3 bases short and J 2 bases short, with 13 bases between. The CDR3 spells CASSPGQVGQETQYF. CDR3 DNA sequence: TGTGCCAGCTCACCGGGGCAGGTCGGACAAGAGACCCAGTACTTC.

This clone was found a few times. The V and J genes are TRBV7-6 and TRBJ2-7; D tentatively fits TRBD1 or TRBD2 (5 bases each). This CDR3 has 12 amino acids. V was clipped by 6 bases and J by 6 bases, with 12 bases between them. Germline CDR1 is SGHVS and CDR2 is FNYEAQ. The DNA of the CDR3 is TGTGCCAGCAGGAGGGGCCGCGGCGAGCAGTACTTC. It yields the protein CASRRGRGEQYF.

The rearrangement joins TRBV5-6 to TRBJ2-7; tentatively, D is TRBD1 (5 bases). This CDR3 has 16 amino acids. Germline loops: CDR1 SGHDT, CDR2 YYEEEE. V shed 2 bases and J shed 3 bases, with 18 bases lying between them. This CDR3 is CASSLYEQAKNYEQYF. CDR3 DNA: TGTGCCAGCAGCTTATACGAACAGGCGAAAAACTACGAGCAGTACTTC.

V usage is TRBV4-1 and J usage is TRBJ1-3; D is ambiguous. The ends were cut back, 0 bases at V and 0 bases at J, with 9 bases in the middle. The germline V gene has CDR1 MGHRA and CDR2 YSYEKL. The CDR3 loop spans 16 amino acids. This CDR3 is CASSQDGLNSGNTIYF. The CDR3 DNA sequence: TGCGCCAGCAGCCAAGATGGGCTGAACTCTGGAAACACCATATATTTT.

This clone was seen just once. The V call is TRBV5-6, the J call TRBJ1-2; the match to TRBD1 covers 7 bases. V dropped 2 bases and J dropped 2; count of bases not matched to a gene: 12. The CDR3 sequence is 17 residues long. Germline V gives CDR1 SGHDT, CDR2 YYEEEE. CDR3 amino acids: CASSFRDSLTYNYGYTF. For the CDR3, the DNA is TGTGCCAGCAGCTTCCGGGACAGTTTAACCTACAACTATGGCTACACCTTC.

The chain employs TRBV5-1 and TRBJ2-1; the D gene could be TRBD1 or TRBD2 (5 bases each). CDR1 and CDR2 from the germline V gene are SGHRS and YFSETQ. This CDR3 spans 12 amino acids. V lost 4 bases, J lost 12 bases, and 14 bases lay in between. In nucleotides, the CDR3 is TGCGCCAGCAGCCCGGGACCCCCTGGGCAGTTCTTC. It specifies CASSPGPPGQFF.

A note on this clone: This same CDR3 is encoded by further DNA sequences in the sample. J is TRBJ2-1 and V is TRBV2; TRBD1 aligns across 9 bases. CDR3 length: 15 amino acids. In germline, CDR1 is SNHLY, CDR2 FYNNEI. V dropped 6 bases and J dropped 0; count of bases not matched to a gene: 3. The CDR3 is CASSGQGFSYNEQFF. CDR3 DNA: TGTGCCAGCAGCGGACAGGGGTTCTCCTACAATGAGCAGTTCTTC. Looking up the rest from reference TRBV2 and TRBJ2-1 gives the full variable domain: EPEVTQTPSHQVTQMGQEVILRCVPISNHLYFYWYRQILGQKVEFLVSFYNNEISEKSEIFDDQFSVERPDGSNFTLKIRSTKLEDSAMYFCASSGQGFSYNEQFFGPGTRLTVL.

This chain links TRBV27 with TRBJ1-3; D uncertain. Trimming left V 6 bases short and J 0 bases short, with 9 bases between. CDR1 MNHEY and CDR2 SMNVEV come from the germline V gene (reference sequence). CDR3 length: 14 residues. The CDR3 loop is CASRSCSSGNTIYF. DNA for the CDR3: TGTGCCAGCAGATCCTGCAGCTCTGGAAACACCATATATTTT.

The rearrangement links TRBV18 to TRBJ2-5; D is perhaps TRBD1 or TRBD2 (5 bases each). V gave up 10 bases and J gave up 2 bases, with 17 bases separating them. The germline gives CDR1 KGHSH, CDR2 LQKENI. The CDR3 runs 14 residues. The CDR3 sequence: CATALEGMQETQYF. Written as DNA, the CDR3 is TGTGCCACCGCTCTCGAGGGGATGCAAGAGACCCAGTACTTC.

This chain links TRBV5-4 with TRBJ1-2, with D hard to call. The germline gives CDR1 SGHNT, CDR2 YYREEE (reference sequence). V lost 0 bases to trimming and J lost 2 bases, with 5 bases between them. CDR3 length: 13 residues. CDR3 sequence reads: CASSLVANYGYTF. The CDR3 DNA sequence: TGTGCCAGCAGCTTGGTAGCAAACTATGGCTACACCTTC.

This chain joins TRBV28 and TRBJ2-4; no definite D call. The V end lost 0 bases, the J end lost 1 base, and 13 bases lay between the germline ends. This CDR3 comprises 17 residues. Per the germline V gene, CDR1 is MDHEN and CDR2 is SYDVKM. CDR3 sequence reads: CASSLWWGTGAKNIQYF. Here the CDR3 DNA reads TGTGCCAGCAGTTTATGGTGGGGTACCGGGGCCAAAAACATTCAGTACTTC.

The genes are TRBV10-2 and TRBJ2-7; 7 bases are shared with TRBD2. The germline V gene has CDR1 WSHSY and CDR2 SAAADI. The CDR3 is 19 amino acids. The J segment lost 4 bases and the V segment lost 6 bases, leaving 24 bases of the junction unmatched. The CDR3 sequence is CASSRAPHLPGGLPYEQYF. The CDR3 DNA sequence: TGCGCCAGCAGCCGGGCCCCACACCTCCCGGGGGGACTACCTTACGAGCAGTACTTC.

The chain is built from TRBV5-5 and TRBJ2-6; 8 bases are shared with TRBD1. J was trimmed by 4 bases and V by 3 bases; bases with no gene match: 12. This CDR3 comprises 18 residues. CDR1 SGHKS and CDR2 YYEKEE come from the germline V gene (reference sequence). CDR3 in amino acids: CASSSRWTGQTGANVLTF. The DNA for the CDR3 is TGTGCCAGCAGCTCCCGATGGACAGGGCAGACCGGGGCCAACGTCCTGACTTTC. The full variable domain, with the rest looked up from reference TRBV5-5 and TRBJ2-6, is DAGVTQSPTHLIKTRGQQVTLRCSPISGHKSVSWYQQVLGQGPQFIFQYYEKEERGRGNFPDRFSARQFPNYSSELNVNALLLGDSALYLCASSSRWTGQTGANVLTFGAGSRLTVL.